The clone carrying this T cell receptor (beta chain) was detected many times. The junction had 8 bases not matched to a gene; V was cut back by 5 bases and J by 4 bases. The CDR3 has 16 amino acids. Germline CDR1 reads SEHNR; CDR2 reads FQNEAQ (reference sequence). The sample belongs to a study of T cell repertoires in cytomegalovirus infection. TCRdb ran MiXCR on the reads and lists one entry per CDR3 protein. The sample lists 230,000 or so distinct CDR3 sequences, over 15% occurring once. The sequenced sample consisted of CD8+ T cells from PBMCs. This chain uses TRBV7-9 with TRBJ2-1, with 10 bases that match TRBD2. The clonotype was recovered from a human donor in good health (CMV status not recorded). Some clones in this sample may be carry-over from other donors' samples. The CDR3 region is CASSGGLADIYNEQFF. The CDR3 nucleotides read TGTGCCAGCAGCGGCGGACTAGCGGACATATACAATGAGCAGTTCTTC.